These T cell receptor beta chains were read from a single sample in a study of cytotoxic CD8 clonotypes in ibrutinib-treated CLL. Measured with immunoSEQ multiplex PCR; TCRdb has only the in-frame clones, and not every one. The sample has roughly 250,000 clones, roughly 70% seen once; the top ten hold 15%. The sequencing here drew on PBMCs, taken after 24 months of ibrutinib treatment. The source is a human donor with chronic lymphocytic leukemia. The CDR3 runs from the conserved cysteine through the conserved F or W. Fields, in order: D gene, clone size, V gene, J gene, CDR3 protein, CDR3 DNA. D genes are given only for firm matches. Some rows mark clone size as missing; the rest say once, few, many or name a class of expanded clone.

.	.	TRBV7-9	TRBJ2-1	CASSEIQGLGPHEQFF	TGTGCCAGCAGCGAAATACAGGGTTTGGGCCCACATGAGCAGTTCTTC
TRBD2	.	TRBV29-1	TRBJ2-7	CSVEGTSGIYEQYF	TGCAGCGTTGAGGGGACTAGCGGAATCTACGAGCAGTACTTC
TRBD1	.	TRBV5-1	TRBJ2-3	CASSGRTGVSTDTQYF	TGCGCCAGCAGCGGGCGGACAGGGGTTAGCACAGATACGCAGTATTTT
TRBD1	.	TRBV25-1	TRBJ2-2	CASSELGQGNTGELFF	TGTGCCAGCAGTGAACTGGGACAGGGGAACACCGGGGAGCTGTTTTTT
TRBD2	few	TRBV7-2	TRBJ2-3	CASNSRAGGLDTQYF	TGTGCCAGCAACTCACGAGCGGGAGGGTTAGATACGCAGTATTTT
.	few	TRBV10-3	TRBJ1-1	CAISESGYTEAFF	TGTGCCATCAGTGAGTCAGGTTACACTGAAGCTTTCTTT
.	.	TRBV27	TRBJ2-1	CASNSLGNYEQFF	TGTGCCAGCAACTCCTTGGGAAATTATGAGCAGTTCTTC
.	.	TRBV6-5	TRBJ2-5	CASSPRPDGQETQYF	TGTGCCAGCAGCCCCCGGCCGGACGGCCAAGAGACCCAGTACTTC
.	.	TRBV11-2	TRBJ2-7	CASSNQHAGVHEQYF	TGTGCCAGCAGCAACCAACATGCAGGGGTCCACGAGCAGTACTTC
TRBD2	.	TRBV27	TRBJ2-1	CASTGLAGPYNEQFF	TGTGCCAGCACAGGACTAGCGGGACCCTACAATGAGCAGTTCTTC
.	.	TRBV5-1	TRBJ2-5	CASSRMPGAGLETQYF	TGCGCCAGCAGCCGAATGCCGGGAGCAGGCCTAGAGACCCAGTACTTC
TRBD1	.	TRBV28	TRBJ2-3	CASRWTGVPTDTQYF	TGTGCCAGCCGCTGGACAGGGGTCCCCACAGATACGCAGTATTTT
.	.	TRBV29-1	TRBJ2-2	CSVMRFGTGELFF	TGCAGCGTTATGAGGTTCGGCACCGGGGAGCTGTTTTTT
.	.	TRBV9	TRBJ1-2	CASSVEGTGGYGYTF	TGTGCCAGCAGCGTAGAAGGAACAGGAGGCTATGGCTACACCTTC
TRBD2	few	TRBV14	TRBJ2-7	CASSLTSGNVWEQYF	TGTGCCAGCAGCCTGACTAGCGGGAATGTTTGGGAGCAGTACTTC
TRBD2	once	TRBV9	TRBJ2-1	CASSVVGGGDEQFF	TGTGCCAGCAGCGTAGTAGGTGGGGGGGATGAGCAGTTCTTC
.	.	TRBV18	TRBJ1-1	CASSPPESGEAFF	TGTGCCAGCTCACCACCGGAGTCCGGTGAAGCTTTCTTT
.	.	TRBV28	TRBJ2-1	CASSQPTGYNEQFF	TGTGCCAGCAGTCAACCGACAGGCTACAATGAGCAGTTCTTC
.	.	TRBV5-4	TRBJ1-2	CASSLLAGNYGYTF	TGTGCCAGCAGCTTGTTGGCAGGGAACTATGGCTACACCTTC
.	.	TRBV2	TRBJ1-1	CASYLGTEAFF	TGTGCCAGCTACTTAGGAACTGAAGCTTTCTTT
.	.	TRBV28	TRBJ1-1	CASRGYLGSMNTEAFF	TGTGCCAGCAGAGGATACCTTGGCAGCATGAACACTGAAGCTTTCTTT